The rows below give T cell receptor beta chains drawn from one sample of a study of blood T cell repertoires in COVID-19. Generated by immunoSEQ multiplex PCR, the TCRdb table keeps only in-frame clones and is missing some. The data contain roughly 60,000 clones, about 90% of them seen just once; the ten biggest clones take up over 6.5%. The sequenced sample consisted of peripheral blood. The receptors come from a man in his sixties with active COVID-19. Each CDR3 is given with its conserved first and last residue. The D gene is left open where the match is weak.

V gene: TRBV5-8; D gene: NA; J gene: TRBJ1-1; CDR3 protein: CASSPIRQANTEAFF
V gene: TRBV27; D gene: TRBD1; J gene: TRBJ1-6; CDR3 protein: CASRQDRDNSPLHF
V gene: TRBV15; D gene: NA; J gene: TRBJ2-5; CDR3 protein: CATSRDTGTGETQYF
V gene: TRBV19; D gene: TRBD1; J gene: TRBJ1-4; CDR3 protein: CAVGRGIANEKLFF
V gene: TRBV3-1/TRBV3-2; D gene: TRBD1; J gene: TRBJ1-2; CDR3 protein: CASSQVFRDRGYGYTF
V gene: TRBV18; D gene: NA; J gene: TRBJ1-3; CDR3 protein: CASQNYNGDTIYF
V gene: TRBV7-2; D gene: NA; J gene: TRBJ2-5; CDR3 protein: CASSSRLRGGETQYF
V gene: TRBV27; D gene: NA; J gene: TRBJ2-1; CDR3 protein: CASSFLNNEQFF
V gene: TRBV7-8; D gene: TRBD2; J gene: TRBJ2-5; CDR3 protein: CASSIRLAAQETQYF
V gene: TRBV9; D gene: TRBD1; J gene: TRBJ1-6; CDR3 protein: CASSPRTGGDSPLHF
V gene: TRBV7-2; D gene: TRBD2; J gene: TRBJ2-5; CDR3 protein: CASSLALAAQETQYF
V gene: TRBV6-1; D gene: NA; J gene: TRBJ1-2; CDR3 protein: CASSEIGVNYGYTF
V gene: TRBV6-1; D gene: TRBD1; J gene: TRBJ1-4; CDR3 protein: CASREGTGGEKLFF
V gene: TRBV18; D gene: TRBD1; J gene: TRBJ2-7; CDR3 protein: CASSPLPGQGASEQYF
V gene: TRBV25-1; D gene: NA; J gene: TRBJ1-1; CDR3 protein: CASRPWGGVNTEAFF
V gene: TRBV30; D gene: NA; J gene: TRBJ1-5; CDR3 protein: CAWSVLRGTTQPQHF
V gene: TRBV12-3/TRBV12-4; D gene: NA; J gene: TRBJ2-7; CDR3 protein: CASRSYRAYEQYF
V gene: TRBV25-1; D gene: NA; J gene: TRBJ2-1; CDR3 protein: CASSEYRTGSYNEQFF
V gene: TRBV7-3; D gene: TRBD1; J gene: TRBJ2-1; CDR3 protein: CASSLYEGASYNEQFF
V gene: TRBV4-1; D gene: NA; J gene: TRBJ2-7; CDR3 protein: CASSQTGYEQYF
V gene: TRBV19; D gene: NA; J gene: TRBJ2-3; CDR3 protein: CASSLAYTDTQYF
V gene: TRBV30; D gene: NA; J gene: TRBJ2-1; CDR3 protein: CAWSVLYSSNNEQFF
V gene: TRBV6-8; D gene: TRBD2; J gene: TRBJ2-1; CDR3 protein: CASSYLAGGYNEQFF
V gene: TRBV5-1; D gene: TRBD1; J gene: TRBJ2-5; CDR3 protein: CASSTNTGGAQETQYF
V gene: TRBV27; D gene: NA; J gene: TRBJ2-7; CDR3 protein: CASSLGIEYEQYF
V gene: TRBV7-8; D gene: NA; J gene: TRBJ1-3; CDR3 protein: CASSRPLTPLSGNTIYF
V gene: TRBV5-1; D gene: NA; J gene: TRBJ2-1; CDR3 protein: CASSSAPGDNNEQFF
V gene: TRBV9; D gene: TRBD2; J gene: TRBJ2-3; CDR3 protein: CASSPQGGLAEWGTDTQYF
V gene: TRBV2; D gene: TRBD1; J gene: TRBJ2-7; CDR3 protein: CASRDRGQYEQYF